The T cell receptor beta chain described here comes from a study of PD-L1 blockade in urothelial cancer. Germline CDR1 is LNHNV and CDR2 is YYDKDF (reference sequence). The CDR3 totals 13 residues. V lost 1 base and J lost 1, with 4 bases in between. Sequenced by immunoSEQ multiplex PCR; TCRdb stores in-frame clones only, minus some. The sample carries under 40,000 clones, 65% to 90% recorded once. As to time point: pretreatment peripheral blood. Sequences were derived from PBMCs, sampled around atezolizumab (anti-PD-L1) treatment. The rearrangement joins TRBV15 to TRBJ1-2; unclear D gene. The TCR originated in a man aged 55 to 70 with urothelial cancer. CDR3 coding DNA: TGTGCCACCAGCAGAGCCAGTAACTATGGCTACACCTTC. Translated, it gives CATSRASNYGYTF.